The present T cell receptor beta chain was sequenced within a study of tumor-infiltrating lymphocytes in localized non-small cell lung cancer. This clone was observed once. V was shortened by 1 base and J by 9 bases, with 6 bases between the two germline ends. The CDR3 runs 11 residues. The germline gives CDR1 SEHNR, CDR2 FQNEAQ (reference sequence). Clones were sequenced by immunoSEQ multiplex PCR, and TCRdb holds only the in-frame ones, with some missing. The sample carries over 10,000 clones, about four fifths recorded once. V and J are TRBV7-9 and TRBJ2-5, with a possible D match to TRBD1 (6 bases). The TCR originated in a human donor with non-small cell lung cancer. Sequenced sample: lung tumor tissue. The CDR3 coding sequence is TGTGCCAGCAGCTTAGAGGGGGCCCAGTACTTC. Translated, it gives CASSLEGAQYF.